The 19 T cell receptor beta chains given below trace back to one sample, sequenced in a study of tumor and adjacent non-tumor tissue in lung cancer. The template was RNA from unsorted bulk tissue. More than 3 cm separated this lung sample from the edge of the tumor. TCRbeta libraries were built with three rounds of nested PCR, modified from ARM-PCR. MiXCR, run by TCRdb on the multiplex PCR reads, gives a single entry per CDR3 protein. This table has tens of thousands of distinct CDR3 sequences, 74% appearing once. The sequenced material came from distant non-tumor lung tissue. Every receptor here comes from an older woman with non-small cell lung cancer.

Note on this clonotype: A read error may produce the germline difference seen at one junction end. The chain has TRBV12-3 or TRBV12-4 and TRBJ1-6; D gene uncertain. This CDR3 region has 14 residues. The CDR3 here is CASSFRHENSPFHF. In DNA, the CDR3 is TGTGCCAGCAGTTTCCGGCATGAGAATTCACCCTTCCACTTT.

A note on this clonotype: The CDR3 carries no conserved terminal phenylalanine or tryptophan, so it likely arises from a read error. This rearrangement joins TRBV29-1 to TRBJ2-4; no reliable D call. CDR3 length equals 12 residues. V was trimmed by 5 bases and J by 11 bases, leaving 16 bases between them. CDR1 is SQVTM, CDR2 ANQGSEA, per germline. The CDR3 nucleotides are TGCAGCGTTACCAGGTGGCTGAACGTTCAGTACTAC. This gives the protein CSVTRWLNVQYY.

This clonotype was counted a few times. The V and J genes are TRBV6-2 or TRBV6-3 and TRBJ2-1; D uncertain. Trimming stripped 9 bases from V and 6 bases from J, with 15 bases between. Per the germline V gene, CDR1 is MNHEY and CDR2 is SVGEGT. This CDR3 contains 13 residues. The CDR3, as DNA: TGTGCCAGTAATTACTCGGACGCCAATGAGCAGTTCTTC. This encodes CASNYSDANEQFF.

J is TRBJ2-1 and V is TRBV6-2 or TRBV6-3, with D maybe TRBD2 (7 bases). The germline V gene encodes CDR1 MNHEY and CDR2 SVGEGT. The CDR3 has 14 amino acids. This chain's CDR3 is CACRDPGGEDEQFF. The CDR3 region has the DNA TGTGCTTGCAGGGATCCGGGGGGCGAGGATGAGCAGTTCTTC.

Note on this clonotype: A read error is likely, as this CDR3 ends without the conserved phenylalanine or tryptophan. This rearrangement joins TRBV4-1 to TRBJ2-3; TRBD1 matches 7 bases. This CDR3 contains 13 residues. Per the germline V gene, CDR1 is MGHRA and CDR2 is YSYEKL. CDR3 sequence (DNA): TGCGCCAGTAGCCGGGACAGATTAGATACGCAGTATTCT. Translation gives CASSRDRLDTQYS.

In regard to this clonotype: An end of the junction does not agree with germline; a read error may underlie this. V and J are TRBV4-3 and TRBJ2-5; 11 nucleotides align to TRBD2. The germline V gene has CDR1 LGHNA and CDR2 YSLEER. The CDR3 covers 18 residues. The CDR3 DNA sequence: TGCGCCAGTAGCCAAGATGCCCTAGCGGGAGGTGTGGGAGAGACCCACTACTTC. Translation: CASSQDALAGGVGETHYF.

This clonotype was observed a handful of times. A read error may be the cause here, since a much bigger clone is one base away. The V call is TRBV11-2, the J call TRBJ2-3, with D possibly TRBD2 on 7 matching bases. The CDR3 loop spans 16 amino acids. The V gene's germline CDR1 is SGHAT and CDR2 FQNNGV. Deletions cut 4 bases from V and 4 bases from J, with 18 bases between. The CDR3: CASSSVKGGGPDTQYF. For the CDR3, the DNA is TGTGCCAGCAGCTCAGTTAAGGGGGGGGGGCCAGATACGCAGTATTTT.

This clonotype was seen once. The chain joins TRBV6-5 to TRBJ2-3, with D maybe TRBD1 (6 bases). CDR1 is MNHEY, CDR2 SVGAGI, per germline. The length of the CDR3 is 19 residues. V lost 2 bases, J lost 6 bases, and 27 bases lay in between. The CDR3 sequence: CASSYTGSSGGSSIDTQYF. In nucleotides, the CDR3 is TGTGCCAGCAGTTACACGGGTTCTAGTGGGGGCTCTAGCATTGATACGCAGTATTTT.

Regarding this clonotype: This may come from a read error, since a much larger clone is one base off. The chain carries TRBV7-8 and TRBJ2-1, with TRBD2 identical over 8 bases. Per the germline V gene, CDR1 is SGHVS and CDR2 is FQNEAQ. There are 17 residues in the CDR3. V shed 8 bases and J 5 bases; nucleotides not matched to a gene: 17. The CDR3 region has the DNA TGTGCCAGCGGGACTGACCTAGCGGGTGCTCGGAACAATGAGCAGTTCTTC. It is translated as CASGTDLAGARNNEQFF.

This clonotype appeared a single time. CDR3: CASSSRDISYNEQFF. Written as DNA, the CDR3 is TGTGCCAGCAGCTCCCGGGATATCTCCTACAATGAGCAGTTCTTC. The chain recombines TRBV11-2 with TRBJ2-1, with a tentative D call TRBD2 (5 bases). Germline lookup yields CDR1 SGHAT and CDR2 FQNNGV. The CDR3 loop spans 15 amino acids. The V end lost 4 bases, the J end lost 0 bases, and 10 bases lay between the germline ends.

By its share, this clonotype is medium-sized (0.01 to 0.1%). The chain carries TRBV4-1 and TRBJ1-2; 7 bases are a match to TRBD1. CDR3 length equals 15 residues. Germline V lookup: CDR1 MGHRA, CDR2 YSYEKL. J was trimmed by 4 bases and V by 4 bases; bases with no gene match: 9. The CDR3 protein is CASSPTGSGGYGYTF. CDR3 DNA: TGCGCCAGCAGCCCGACAGGGTCTGGGGGCTATGGCTACACCTTC.

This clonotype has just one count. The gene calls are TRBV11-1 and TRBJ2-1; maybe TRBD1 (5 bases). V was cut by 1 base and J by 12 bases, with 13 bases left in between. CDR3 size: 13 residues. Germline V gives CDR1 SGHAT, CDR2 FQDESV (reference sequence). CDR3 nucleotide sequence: TGTGCCAGCAGCTTAGTGACAGTGCGTGGGCAGTTCTTC. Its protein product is CASSLVTVRGQFF.

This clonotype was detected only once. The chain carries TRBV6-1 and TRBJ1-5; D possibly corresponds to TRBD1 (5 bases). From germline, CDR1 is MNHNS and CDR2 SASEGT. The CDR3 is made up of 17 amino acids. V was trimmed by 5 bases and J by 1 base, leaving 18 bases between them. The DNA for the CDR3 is TGTGCCAGCAGTCTCCAAGGGGCCTGGGCAAGCAATCAGCCCCAGCATTTT. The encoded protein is CASSLQGAWASNQPQHF.

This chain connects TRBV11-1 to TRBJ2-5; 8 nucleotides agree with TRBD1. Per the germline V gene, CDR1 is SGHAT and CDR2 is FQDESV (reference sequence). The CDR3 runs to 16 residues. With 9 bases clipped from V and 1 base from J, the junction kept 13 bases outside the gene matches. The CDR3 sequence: CASIRDRGGLQETQYF. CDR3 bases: TGTGCCAGTATCCGAGACAGGGGCGGCCTCCAAGAGACCCAGTACTTC.

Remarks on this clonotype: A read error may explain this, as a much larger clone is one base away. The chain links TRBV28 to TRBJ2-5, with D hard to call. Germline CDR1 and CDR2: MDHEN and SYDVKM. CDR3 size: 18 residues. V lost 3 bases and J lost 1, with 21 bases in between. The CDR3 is CASSFNPYRTTTQETQYF. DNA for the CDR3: TGTGCCAGCAGTTTTAACCCTTATAGAACGACAACCCAAGAGACCCAGTACTTC.

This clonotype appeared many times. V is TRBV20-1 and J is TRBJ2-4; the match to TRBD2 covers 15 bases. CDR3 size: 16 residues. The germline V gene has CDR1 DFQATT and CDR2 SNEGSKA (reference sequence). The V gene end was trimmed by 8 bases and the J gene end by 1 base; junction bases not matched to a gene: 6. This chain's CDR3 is CSPGLAGGEAKNIQYF. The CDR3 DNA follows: TGCAGTCCGGGACTAGCGGGGGGTGAGGCCAAAAACATTCAGTACTTC.

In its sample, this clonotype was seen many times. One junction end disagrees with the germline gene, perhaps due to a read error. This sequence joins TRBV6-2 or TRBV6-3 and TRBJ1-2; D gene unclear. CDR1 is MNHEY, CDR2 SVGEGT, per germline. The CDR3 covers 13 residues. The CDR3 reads CASRMANLYGHTF. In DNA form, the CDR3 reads TGTGCCAGCAGAATGGCGAACCTCTATGGCCACACCTTC.

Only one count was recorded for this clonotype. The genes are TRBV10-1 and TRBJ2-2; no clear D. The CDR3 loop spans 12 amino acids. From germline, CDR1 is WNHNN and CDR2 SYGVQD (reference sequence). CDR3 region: CGSARIAGELFF. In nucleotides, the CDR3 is TGCGGCAGTGCTAGAATAGCCGGGGAGCTGTTTTTT.

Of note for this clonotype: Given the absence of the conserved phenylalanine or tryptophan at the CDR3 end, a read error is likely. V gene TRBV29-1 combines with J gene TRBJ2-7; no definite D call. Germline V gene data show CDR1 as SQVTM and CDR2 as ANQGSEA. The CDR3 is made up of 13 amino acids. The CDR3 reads CRVLDTFSYEQYL. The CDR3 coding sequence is TGCAGAGTTTTAGACACATTCTCCTACGAGCAGTACTTG.